The subject of this entry is one T cell receptor (beta chain). It has no known antigen specificity. No base-level quality is on record; no much larger clone is a single base apart. Libraries were prepared through 5' RACE. Sequencing took place on an Illumina HiSeq 2500. A second about 6 to 11 cycle PCR used a sample-barcoded 5' primer and a J-beta primer mix. A unique molecular identifier was introduced onto each TCR beta cDNA molecule by a template-switch 5' adaptor carrying 12 random nucleotides. Each sample yielded at least 3 million CDR3-containing paired-end reads. First-strand cDNA was synthesized from all RNA with the Mint cDNA synthesis kit, primed by a TRBC-specific oligonucleotide. Following uracil-DNA glycosylase treatment, a first 18-cycle PCR with universal primers M1SS and BC2_uni_R was performed on all cDNA. The authors' pipeline ran thus. For normalization, 1 million high-quality reads were randomly selected from each sample, with every read carrying a distinct molecular identifier. Reads with shared molecular identifiers were discarded instead of being binned into consensus sequences. MiTCR, run with a Q25 quality threshold and the strictest error-elimination algorithm, handled CDR3 identification, clonotype clustering and error correction. A nonparametric unseen species model with Euler transformation was used to estimate a lower bound on total TCR beta diversity. Using fastp at Q25 and MiXCR, TCRdb reprocessed the public reads and kept productive beta chains. Rows merge per CDR3 protein into single entries with the most common DNA and genes. What appears here as the V and J calls and clone size reflects TCRdb's work, not the paper's. The sample contains about 1,500,000 distinct CDR3 sequences, roughly 27% of them found a single time. The top ten hold more than 6% of the sample.

These data come from a study of blood T cells in healthy people across ages (dated by TCRdb to between 2014 and 2016). Regarding the study in general: In model experiments, roughly one uniquely barcoded TCR beta cDNA molecule per two T cells was captured by template switching. Donors of different ages were randomly distributed across sequencing lanes to avoid experimental bias. To track age-related changes in TCR beta repertoire diversity, the study relied on deep sequencing normalized with unique cDNA molecular identifiers. The study analyzed two additional independent replicas of 1 million unique cDNA reads from the same blood draw for two donors, one aged 18 to 29 and one aged 80 or older. The donors were split into four age groups: young (average around 17 years), middle-aged (about 40), aged (more than 55) and long-lived (roughly 88).

The CDR3 contains 15 residues, cysteine and phenylalanine counted. The entry retains the CDR3 DNA only, 45 bases that are in frame from base 1. CDR1 and CDR2, per the germline V gene (reference sequence), are LNHNV and YYDKDF. Clipping removes 3 bases from V and 4 bases from J, with 9 as the unmatched junction base count. Results and caveats for the whole study, not just this receptor: Observed TCR beta diversity per million T cells fell roughly linearly with age, and a significant reduction was already apparent by age roughly 40. Because profiling used bulk unsorted PBMCs, naive and antigen-experienced compartments could not be compared conclusively. Total diversity estimates from one million sequenced T cells were considered lower bounds and underestimates. Because the CMV infection status of the donors was unknown, age-related changes in expanded clonotypes may potentially have been confounded. There was a strong correlation between observed TCR beta diversity and the percentage of naive T cells measured by flow cytometry. The long-lived group showed more naive CD4+ T cells, fewer expanded clones and increased TCR diversity than the aged group, suggesting age selection.

Systemically healthy Caucasian individuals from Russia, roughly 40 in total and aged roughly 6 to 100 years, were included as donors. Each donor gave ten milliliters of peripheral blood, collected into EDTA-treated Vacutainer tubes. Ficoll-Paque density-gradient centrifugation was used to isolate PBMCs, with at least 6.5 million per sample. Trizol reagent was used to extract total RNA from the PBMCs, yielding at least 6 micrograms per sample. For every donor, an aliquot of PBMCs went through flow cytometry to measure the percentages of naive CD45RAhigh/CD27high T cells. This clonotype originated in a woman aged 25 to 39 in good health. Recombination joined TRBV15 with TRBJ2-7; TRBD1 aligns with 7 central bases. What was sequenced was blood. The CDR3 region: CATSRKGGQVYEQYF. The DNA sequence is TGTGCCACCAGCAGGAAAGGGGGCCAGGTGTACGAGCAGTACTTC.